Listed below are T cell receptor beta chains from one sample, sequenced in a study of CD8+ T cells in alopecia areata. TCRdb keeps only in-frame clones here, not all; method: immunoSEQ multiplex PCR. The repertoire holds some 190,000 clones, with 60% as singletons. The input for sequencing was CD4+ T cells sorted from blood, taken at week 4, from a patient treated with tofacitinib. These receptors were obtained from a human donor with alopecia areata. Both conserved end residues are trimmed from each CDR3.

j_gene | v_gene | CDR3aa
TRBJ1-5 | TRBV19 | ASSFRDRGPQPQH
TRBJ1-5 | TRBV6-5 | ASSTTGAPNQPQH
TRBJ2-7 | TRBV6-5 | ASREGSSYEQY
TRBJ2-1 | TRBV11-1 | ASSPRGTYYNEQF
TRBJ2-1 | TRBV29-1 | SVAFGAGRPYNEQF
TRBJ2-1 | TRBV11-3 | ASSLPSGPYNEQF
TRBJ2-5 | TRBV5-1 | ASSLSQSQETQY
TRBJ1-1 | TRBV29-1 | SASDRLNTEAF
TRBJ2-1 | TRBV18 | ASSPSGTSEVGRQF
TRBJ2-2 | TRBV29-1 | SVLAGTRGTGELF
TRBJ2-3 | TRBV5-4 | ASSPRGREQLDTQY
TRBJ2-3 | TRBV4-3 | ASSPGGADTQY
TRBJ2-1 | TRBV28 | ASSLGGTYNEQF
TRBJ2-3 | TRBV7-2 | ASSSKLRWTSGSL
TRBJ2-7 | TRBV5-4 | ASSAFTGTGTYEQY
TRBJ2-7 | TRBV7-2 | ASSPQGGDEQY
TRBJ2-7 | TRBV6-1 | ASSERAGGEQY
TRBJ1-1 | TRBV5-1 | ASSRDGNTEAF
TRBJ2-7 | TRBV10-2 | ASGTSGGAYEQY
TRBJ2-5 | TRBV5-1 | ASSVGPPPETQY
TRBJ1-3 | TRBV29-1 | SAYRGTSGNTIY
TRBJ1-1 | TRBV12-5 | ASGLGGFHTEAF
TRBJ2-5 | TRBV29-1 | SVFRETQY
TRBJ2-1 | TRBV28 | ASSLIGGRRNEQF
TRBJ2-5 | TRBV18 | ASSLPLARQETQY
TRBJ2-1 | TRBV6-5 | ASSHLAGGGNEQF
TRBJ2-6 | TRBV30 | AWSVGGANVLT
TRBJ2-1 | TRBV6-5 | ASSVDWNSYNEQF
TRBJ2-4 | TRBV6-5 | ASRTVAKNIQY
TRBJ2-3 | TRBV10-3 | ASASGRTTDTQY
TRBJ2-5 | TRBV29-1 | SVRDGRRSHETQY
TRBJ2-7 | TRBV29-1 | SVDWRLAGDEQY